The 9 T cell receptor beta chains in this list originate from one sample, sequenced in a study of vaccination and CD4 T cells after COVID-19. As to treatment: approximately 9-day PBMC culture with coronavirus spike peptide pools or control peptides (ViraFEST assay). An Oncomine TCR Beta short-read assay was used to sequence the DNA from cultured CD4+ T cells. TCRdb independently ran MiXCR on the PCR reads; one entry per CDR3 protein. This table holds 20,000 to 30,000 distinct CDR3 sequences, roughly 52% found once. No antigen is known for these receptors. The specimen comprised CD4+ T cells from blood, cultured in vitro, sampled before SARS-CoV-2 vaccination. The receptors derive from a human donor who received a COVID-19 vaccine.

The chain couples TRBV5-4 to TRBJ2-3; D unresolved. Per the germline V gene, CDR1 is SGHNT and CDR2 is YYREEE (reference sequence). The V gene lost 1 base and the J gene lost 6 bases, with 3 bases spanning the gap. The CDR3 sequence is 11 residues long. The CDR3: CASSLSDTQYF. DNA for the CDR3: TGTGCCAGCAGCTTGTCTGATACGCAGTATTTT.

V gene TRBV19 combines with J gene TRBJ1-1; the match to TRBD1 covers 8 bases. The length of the CDR3 is 14 residues. With V trimmed by 3 bases and J by 7 bases, 7 bases remained unmatched. Germline assignment: CDR1 LNHDA and CDR2 SQIVND (reference sequence). The CDR3 DNA follows: TGTGCCAGTAGTATTTCCGTCACAGGGGGTGAAGCTTTCTTT. It is translated as CASSISVTGGEAFF.

This chain joins TRBV7-2 and TRBJ2-6, with TRBD1 identical over 8 bases. Germline lookup yields CDR1 SGHTA and CDR2 FQGNSA. The CDR3 is 17 residues long. V lost 3 bases and J lost 1; bases outside the gene matches: 5. CDR3 region: CASSFRTGWSGANVLTF. CDR3 bases: TGTGCCAGCAGCTTCCGGACAGGGTGGTCTGGGGCCAACGTCCTGACTTTC.

This chain uses TRBV20-1 with TRBJ2-5, with D perhaps TRBD1 or TRBD2 (5 bases each). Germline V CDR1 and CDR2: DFQATT, SNEGSKA (reference sequence). V was clipped by 3 bases and J by 4 bases, with 9 bases between them. CDR3 size: 12 residues. CDR3 in DNA: TGCAGTGCTAGTGAGAGGGGAGAGACCCAGTACTTC. It yields the protein CSASERGETQYF.

This clonotype came up a few times. V is TRBV20-1 and J is TRBJ1-5; no clear D. Trimming cost V 3 bases and J 2 bases, with 14 bases left between them. Germline V gene data show CDR1 as DFQATT and CDR2 as SNEGSKA (reference sequence). The CDR3 is 15 amino acids. This CDR3 reads CSARGLEGRNQPQHF. The CDR3 DNA reads as TGCAGTGCTAGGGGTTTGGAGGGCCGCAATCAGCCCCAGCATTTT.

CDR3 loop: CAWSPYGTVTEAFF. The CDR3, as DNA: TGTGCCTGGAGTCCCTACGGGACAGTCACTGAAGCTTTCTTT. The rearrangement uses TRBV30 and TRBJ1-1; the match to TRBD1 covers 7 bases. Trimming at V came to 2 bases and at J to 4 bases, leaving 7 bases not matched to a gene. CDR3 length: 14 residues. The germline CDR1 and CDR2 sequences are GTSNPN and SVGIG (reference sequence).

The rearrangement joins TRBV12-3 or TRBV12-4 to TRBJ1-5; D is unclear. With 2 bases removed from V and 11 bases from J, the gap between germline ends came to 13 bases. The length of the CDR3 is 13 residues. CDR3 DNA sequence: TGTGCCAGCAGTTTATCCGGGGTAAAGACCCAGCATTTT. Protein sequence: CASSLSGVKTQHF.

This chain uses TRBV19 with TRBJ2-1, with a tentative D call TRBD2 (6 bases). Germline lookup yields CDR1 LNHDA and CDR2 SQIVND (reference sequence). V was pared by 2 bases and J by 4 bases, with 15 bases between. This CDR3 contains 16 residues. The CDR3 region has the DNA TGTGCCAGTAGTATATCCGGGACTTTTGGGTACAATGAGCAGTTCTTC. This encodes CASSISGTFGYNEQFF.

A few counts support this clonotype. The chain is built from TRBV19 and TRBJ1-5, with D tentatively TRBD1 (6 bases). The germline V and J ends were trimmed by 5 bases and 4 bases, with 15 bases remaining between them. This CDR3 contains 15 residues. CDR1 is LNHDA and CDR2 is SQIVND in the germline V gene (reference sequence). CDR3 sequence (DNA): TGTGCCAGTAGTCCAACCGACAGGCAAAATCAGCCCCAGCATTTT. Translated, it gives CASSPTDRQNQPQHF. The complete variable domain, with remaining parts taken from reference TRBV19 and TRBJ1-5, reads DGGITQSPKYLFRKEGQNVTLSCEQNLNHDAMYWYRQDPGQGLRLIYYSQIVNDFQKGDIAEGYSVSREKKESFPLTVTSAQKNPTAFYLCASSPTDRQNQPQHFGDGTRLSIL.